Below are 12 T cell receptor beta chains sequenced from a single sample in a study of CD8+ T cells in alopecia areata. Sequencing templates came from extracted RNA that was reverse transcribed into cDNA. Libraries were prepared by immunoSEQ multiplex PCR; TCRdb keeps only in-frame clonotypes and omits some of them. The repertoire holds roughly 32,000 clones, with 62% as singletons. Specimen: NKG2D-high CD8+ T cells sorted from blood. Receptors were obtained from a human donor with alopecia areata.

The CDR3 DNA reads as TGTGCCAGCAGCTTAGTTCTGGACCTTGGTGGAAACACCATATATTTT. Translating it yields CASSLVLDLGGNTIYF. The rearrangement uses TRBV7-9 and TRBJ1-3; no clear D gene. This CDR3 comprises 16 residues. V lost 1 base and J lost 3, with 13 bases in between. CDR1 and CDR2 from the germline V gene are SEHNR and FQNEAQ (reference sequence). The whole variable domain, filled in from reference TRBV7-9 and TRBJ1-3, reads DTGVSQNPRHKITKRGQNVTFRCDPISEHNRLYWYRQTLGQGPEFLTYFQNEAQLEKSRLLSDRFSAERPKGSFSTLEIQRTEQGDSAMYLCASSLVLDLGGNTIYFGEGSWLTVV.

The chain uses TRBV28 and TRBJ2-3, with D unclear. Germline V CDR1 and CDR2: MDHEN, SYDVKM. The CDR3 length is 14 residues. The V gene lost 5 bases and the J gene lost 5 bases, with 14 bases spanning the gap. CDR3 bases: TGTGCCAGCAGTGATCGGACCTTGGAAGATACGCAGTATTTT. Translating gives CASSDRTLEDTQYF.

J is TRBJ2-1 and V is TRBV6-4; D assignment may be TRBD1 or TRBD2 (6 bases each). Trimming took 4 bases from V and 0 from J, leaving 10 bases between them. The CDR3 has 15 residues. Germline values: CDR1 MRHNA, CDR2 SNTAGT. In DNA form, the CDR3 reads TGTGCCAGCAGTGCGGGGGCGAGCTCCTACAATGAGCAGTTCTTC. Translation: CASSAGASSYNEQFF.

This chain connects TRBV2 to TRBJ1-5; no clear D gene. Trimming took 3 bases from V and 7 from J, leaving 16 bases between them. The CDR3 runs to 15 residues. Germline V gene sequence: CDR1 SNHLY, CDR2 FYNNEI. CDR3 bases: TGTGCCAGCAGTGATCCCGGCACGGCGGGACAGCCCCAGCATTTT. Translating it yields CASSDPGTAGQPQHF.

The chain recombines TRBV7-9 with TRBJ2-3, with 9 bases fitting TRBD1. Germline V gives CDR1 SEHNR, CDR2 FQNEAQ (reference sequence). The junction had 5 bases not matched to a gene; V was cut back by 5 bases and J by 2 bases. The CDR3 sequence is 15 residues long. In DNA form, the CDR3 reads TGTGCCAGCAGCAAGGGACAGGGAAACACAGATACGCAGTATTTT. This codes for CASSKGQGNTDTQYF.

The CDR3 protein is CASSPRSQSTDTQYF. DNA of the CDR3: TGCGCCAGCAGCCCGAGGTCTCAGAGCACAGATACGCAGTATTTT. The chain uses TRBV4-1 and TRBJ2-3; D call uncertain. CDR3 length equals 15 residues. V was cut by 4 bases and J by 0 bases, with 11 bases left in between. Looked up from germline, CDR1 is MGHRA and CDR2 is YSYEKL.

This clone has only a few counts. The rearrangement joins TRBV7-2 to TRBJ1-4, with D hard to call. This CDR3 region has 15 residues. V was pared by 0 bases and J by 8 bases, with 13 bases between. Germline lookup yields CDR1 SGHTA and CDR2 FQGNSA. Here the CDR3 DNA reads TGTGCCAGCAGCTTAGCGCCCACCGCGGGGGAAAAACTGTTTTTT. Translated, it gives CASSLAPTAGEKLFF.

The CDR3 DNA follows: TGCAGCGTTGTTCCAGCGGGAGGGACCTACGAGCAGTACTTC. Translation: CSVVPAGGTYEQYF. The V and J genes are TRBV29-1 and TRBJ2-7; 10 positions match TRBD2. Trimming at V came to 4 bases and at J to 2 bases, leaving 5 bases not matched to a gene. Germline V CDR1 and CDR2: SQVTM, ANQGSEA. The CDR3 length is 14 residues.

In this sample, this clone turned up a few times. The rearrangement links TRBV19 to TRBJ1-5, with unresolved D. V dropped 3 bases and J dropped 2 bases, with 8 bases sitting between them. Per germline, CDR1 LNHDA and CDR2 SQIVND (reference sequence). The CDR3 covers 14 residues. The CDR3 bases are TGTGCCAGTAGTATGGGAGGGCGCAATCAGCCCCAGCATTTT. Translation: CASSMGGRNQPQHF. Supplemented by reference TRBV19 and TRBJ1-5, the full variable domain reads DGGITQSPKYLFRKEGQNVTLSCEQNLNHDAMYWYRQDPGQGLRLIYYSQIVNDFQKGDIAEGYSVSREKKESFPLTVTSAQKNPTAFYLCASSMGGRNQPQHFGDGTRLSIL.

The CDR3 protein is CAAGQGGRYYEQYF. Here the CDR3 DNA reads TGTGCCGCAGGTCAGGGGGGCCGATACTACGAGCAGTACTTC. This chain connects TRBV6-5 to TRBJ2-7, with TRBD1 as a possible D gene (7 bases). Germline V lookup: CDR1 MNHEY, CDR2 SVGAGI. The CDR3 has 14 residues. V was cut by 11 bases and J by 3 bases, with 20 bases left in between.

As concerns this clone: The same CDR3 arises from other DNA sequences in this sample as well. V is TRBV5-1 and J is TRBJ2-1; 8 bases align to TRBD1. The trim removed 1 base at V and 3 bases at J, leaving 0 bases unmatched. The CDR3 totals 14 residues. The germline CDR1 and CDR2 sequences are SGHRS and YFSETQ. The CDR3 region has the DNA TGCGCCAGCAGCTTGACAGGGGGCTACAATGAGCAGTTCTTC. Translation: CASSLTGGYNEQFF.

The chain employs TRBV5-6 and TRBJ2-7; 9 nucleotides agree with TRBD1. V shed 0 bases and J 4 bases; nucleotides not matched to a gene: 14. The germline gives CDR1 SGHDT, CDR2 YYEEEE. This CDR3 is 18 amino acids long. The DNA for the CDR3 is TGTGCCAGCAGCTTGGATGTTACAGGGACAGGGATTAGTTACGAGCAGTACTTC. This codes for CASSLDVTGTGISYEQYF.